The clone carrying this T cell receptor (beta chain) has ten or more counts. Its antigen is currently unknown. Study-wide results and caveats: Tumor-infiltrating Treg TCR alpha and beta sequences overlapped most with tumor naive CD4+ T cells, then blood naive. Tumor memory CD4+ T cell TCR gene usage clustered with blood and lymph node memory CD4+ cells and lymph node naive CD4+ cells.

Full-length variable regions came from constant-region reverse primers plus semi-nested Nested Universal Primer A PCR. TCRdb recomputed calls from the 5' RACE reads with MiXCR, one row per CDR3 protein. The top ten hold around 2.5% of the sample, which has 60,000 to 65,000 distinct CDR3 sequences, 25% to 35% seen once. Naive CD4+ cells had CD25+ Tregs removed. The J segment lost 4 bases and the V segment lost 1 base, leaving 2 bases of the junction unmatched. Germline assignment: CDR1 LGHDT and CDR2 YNNKEL (reference sequence). The CDR3 is 14 amino acids. Sequenced material: tumor-infiltrating naive CD4+ T cells sorted from the breast tumor. The subset: naive CD4+ T cells, CD4+CD45RA+CD25-. This TCR derives from a female donor with breast cancer. The chain links TRBV3-1 to TRBJ1-1, with TRBD1 identical over 8 bases. CDR3 in amino acids: CASSQGDRSTEAFF. The CDR3 region has the DNA TGTGCCAGCAGCCAAGGGGACAGGTCCACTGAAGCTTTCTTT. Based on the CDR3 plus reference TRBV3-1 and TRBJ1-1, the full variable domain is DTAVSQTPKYLVTQMGNDKSIKCEQNLGHDTMYWYKQDSKKFLKIMFSYNNKELIINETVPNRFSPKSPDKAHLNLHINSLELGDSAVYFCASSQGDRSTEAFFGQGTRLTVV.